These T cell receptor beta chains were read from a single sample in a study of T cells in localized non-small cell lung cancer. Profiling relied on immunoSEQ multiplex PCR, and the TCRdb table lists in-frame clones only, not all of them. The data hold 25,000 to 35,000 clones, with 92% observed a single time. Specimen: peripheral blood mononuclear cells, collected before any cancer treatment. These receptors originate from a woman aged 40-69 years with stage III lung adenocarcinoma. The CDR3 runs from the conserved cysteine through the conserved F or W. D genes are given only for firm matches. Only some rows state a clone size, as once, few, many or a class for expanded clones.

d_gene | abundance | j_gene | v_gene | CDR3nt | CDR3aa
NA | NA | TRBJ1-3 | TRBV2 | TGTGCCAGCAGCGACTGGGGGTTTGGAAACACCATATATTTT | CASSDWGFGNTIYF
NA | NA | TRBJ1-3 | TRBV5-5 | TGTGCCAGCAGCTTGGATCGTTTGGGGGGCAGGGTAATCGGAAACACCATATATTTT | CASSLDRLGGRVIGNTIYF
NA | NA | TRBJ1-2 | TRBV2 | TGTGCCAGCGGGTCCGCGGATAACTATGGCTACACCTTC | CASGSADNYGYTF
NA | once | TRBJ1-4 | TRBV10-2 | TGCGCCAGCAGTGAGTTTGTTGAAAAACTGTTTTTT | CASSEFVEKLFF
NA | few | TRBJ1-1 | TRBV27 | TGTGCCAGCAGTTTATCGCCCCGCACTGAAGCTTTCTTT | CASSLSPRTEAFF
TRBD2 | large | TRBJ2-3 | TRBV4-2 | TGTGCCAGCACCAAGACAGCGGGAGGCGCCGAGGATACGCAGTATTTT | CASTKTAGGAEDTQYF
TRBD1 | NA | TRBJ1-5 | TRBV19 | TGTGCCAGTAGTATATCACAGGGGAATAGCAATCAGCCCCAGCATTTT | CASSISQGNSNQPQHF
TRBD1 | NA | TRBJ1-2 | TRBV4-2 | TGTGCCAGCAGCCAAGATCTCCATATTGGACAGGGTTTTTATGGCTACACCTTC | CASSQDLHIGQGFYGYTF
NA | NA | TRBJ2-7 | TRBV13 | TGTGCCAGCAGCTTTTCGGTAAGCTCCTACGAGCAGTACTTC | CASSFSVSSYEQYF
TRBD1 | NA | TRBJ1-2 | TRBV18 | TGTGCCAGCTCACCTCTCGGGACAGCTGCTAACTATGGCTACACCTTC | CASSPLGTAANYGYTF
TRBD1 | NA | TRBJ1-2 | TRBV4-1 | TGCGCCAGCAGCCAAACAGGGGAGGGCTATGGCTACACCTTC | CASSQTGEGYGYTF
TRBD1 | NA | TRBJ2-7 | TRBV18 | TGTGCCAGCTCAGTGACCGGGACAGGGGACAACGAGCAGTACTTC | CASSVTGTGDNEQYF
TRBD1 | NA | TRBJ2-1 | TRBV5-1 | TGCGCCAGCAGCCTGGGGACAGGGGGAAATGAGCAGTTCTTC | CASSLGTGGNEQFF
TRBD2 | NA | TRBJ2-1 | TRBV9 | TGTGCCAGCAGCGTAGAGGGACTAGCGGCCTACAATGAGCAGTTCTTC | CASSVEGLAAYNEQFF
TRBD2 | NA | TRBJ2-5 | TRBV19 | TGTGCCAGTAGTATAGCGGGAGGGCCGGAGACCCAGTACTTC | CASSIAGGPETQYF
TRBD2 | NA | TRBJ2-5 | TRBV5-4 | TGTGCCAGCAGCCTAGCGGGGGGGGCAGGTATGGAGACCCAGTACTTC | CASSLAGGAGMETQYF
NA | NA | TRBJ2-5 | TRBV5-1 | TGCGCCAGCAGCTCGGCCCAGGGAGGTCAAGAGACCCAGTACTTC | CASSSAQGGQETQYF
NA | NA | TRBJ2-7 | TRBV28 | TGTGCCAGCAGAGTACGGGGGACAGTCTACGAGCAGTACTTC | CASRVRGTVYEQYF
NA | NA | TRBJ2-3 | TRBV6-5 | TGTGCCAGCGGGGGGCCGGGCACAGATACGCAGTATTTT | CASGGPGTDTQYF
TRBD2 | NA | TRBJ2-7 | TRBV30 | TGTGCCTGGTCACCCAGGACTAGCGGGGACTCCTACGAGCAGTACTTC | CAWSPRTSGDSYEQYF
TRBD1 | NA | TRBJ1-1 | TRBV6-4 | TGTGCCAGCAGCCAGGGGGCTGGGACTGAAGCTTTCTTT | CASSQGAGTEAFF
TRBD2 | once | TRBJ2-1 | TRBV7-2 | TGTGCCAGCAGCTTCGGGACTAGCGGGAGTCATGAGCAGTTCTTC | CASSFGTSGSHEQFF
NA | NA | TRBJ2-1 | TRBV7-9 | TGTGCCAGCAGCTTAGGAATGTATGAGCAGTTCTTC | CASSLGMYEQFF
NA | NA | TRBJ1-1 | TRBV7-1 | TGTGCCAGCAGCTTATTACCGGGTGTCACTGAAGCTTTCTTT | CASSLLPGVTEAFF
NA | NA | TRBJ2-5 | TRBV9 | TGTGCCAGCAGCGTAGTAGGCAGCTACCAAGAGACCCAGTACTTC | CASSVVGSYQETQYF
TRBD1 | NA | TRBJ1-3 | TRBV7-2 | TGTGCCAGCAGCTCACAGGGGGGATATGGAAACACCATATATTTT | CASSSQGGYGNTIYF
NA | NA | TRBJ2-5 | TRBV7-9 | TGTGCCAGCAGCCCTACCGGGACAACGGGGACCCAGTACTTC | CASSPTGTTGTQYF
NA | NA | TRBJ2-3 | TRBV2 | TGTGCCAGCAGTGAAGCGCCTCGGGCGAGCACAGATACGCAGTATTTT | CASSEAPRASTDTQYF
NA | NA | TRBJ1-1 | TRBV11-2 | TGTGCCAGCATTGGCGCGATAGGGACTGAAGCTTTCTTT | CASIGAIGTEAFF
TRBD2 | NA | TRBJ2-5 | TRBV6-5 | TGTGCCAGCAGTTACTCCAGCGGGAGGGAGACCCAGTACTTC | CASSYSSGRETQYF
NA | NA | TRBJ1-2 | TRBV6-5 | TGTGCCAGCAGTTACGAGGGCAGAGATGGCTACACCTTC | CASSYEGRDGYTF
NA | NA | TRBJ2-2 | TRBV28 | TGTGCCAGCAGTTTGGATAGACCTAACACCGGGGAGCTGTTTTTT | CASSLDRPNTGELFF
TRBD2 | once | TRBJ2-7 | TRBV5-6 | TGTGCCAGCAGCTCGGTAGCGGGAGTGAGAGAGCAGTACTTC | CASSSVAGVREQYF
NA | NA | TRBJ2-1 | TRBV13 | TGTGCCAGCAGGGGCGGATCAGCTTACTACAATGAGCAGTTCTTC | CASRGGSAYYNEQFF
TRBD1 | NA | TRBJ1-6 | TRBV5-8 | TGTGCCAGCAGGCCCTGGGACAGGGACGATTCACCCCTCCACTTT | CASRPWDRDDSPLHF
NA | NA | TRBJ1-6 | TRBV19 | TGTGCCAGTAGGGCGGCAGGGGTTGGTTCACCCCTCCACTTT | CASRAAGVGSPLHF
TRBD2 | NA | TRBJ2-3 | TRBV4-3 | TGCGCCAGCAGCCAAGAACTAGCGGGAGTAGATACGCAGTATTTT | CASSQELAGVDTQYF
NA | once | TRBJ1-5 | TRBV2 | TGTGCCAGCTCCGGGGGGTCCAATCAGCCCCAGCATTTT | CASSGGSNQPQHF
NA | NA | TRBJ1-5 | TRBV9 | TGTGCCAGCAGCGTAGCAGGGGTTAATCAGCCCCAGCATTTT | CASSVAGVNQPQHF
NA | NA | TRBJ2-1 | TRBV7-3 | TGTGCCAGCAGCTTAGGAGTGTCCAATGAGCAGTTCTTC | CASSLGVSNEQFF
TRBD1 | medium-sized | TRBJ1-5 | TRBV7-2 | TGTGCCAGCAGCTTAGAAGGGGGCCAGAAGCCCCAGCATTTT | CASSLEGGQKPQHF
TRBD1 | NA | TRBJ1-2 | TRBV27 | TGTGCCAGCAGTTCAGGACAGGGAGTCTATGGCTACACCTTC | CASSSGQGVYGYTF
TRBD1 | NA | TRBJ2-5 | TRBV7-2 | TGTGCCAGCAGCATTGGACAGGGAGGATATTCGACCCAGTACTTC | CASSIGQGGYSTQYF
NA | once | TRBJ2-7 | TRBV6-5 | TGTGCCAGCAGTCCACCGATGTCCTACGAGCAGTACTTC | CASSPPMSYEQYF
NA | NA | TRBJ2-1 | TRBV29-1 | TGCAGCGTTGGGGGACCTGCCGGCAATGAGCAGTTCTTC | CSVGGPAGNEQFF